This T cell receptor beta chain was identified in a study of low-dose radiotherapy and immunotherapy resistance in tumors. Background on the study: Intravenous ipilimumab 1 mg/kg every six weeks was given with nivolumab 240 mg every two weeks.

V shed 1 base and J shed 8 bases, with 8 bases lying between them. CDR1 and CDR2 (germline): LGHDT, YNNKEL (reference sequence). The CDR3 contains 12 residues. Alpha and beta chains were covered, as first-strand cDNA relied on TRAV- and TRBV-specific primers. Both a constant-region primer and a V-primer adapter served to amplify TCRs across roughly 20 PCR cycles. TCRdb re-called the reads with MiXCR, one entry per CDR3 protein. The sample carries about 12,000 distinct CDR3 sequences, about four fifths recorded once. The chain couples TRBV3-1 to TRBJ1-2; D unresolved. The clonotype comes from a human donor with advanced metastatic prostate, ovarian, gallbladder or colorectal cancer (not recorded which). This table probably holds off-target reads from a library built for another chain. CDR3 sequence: CASSQVNKGYTF. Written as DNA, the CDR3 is TGTGCCAGCAGCCAAGTAAACAAGGGCTACACCTTC.